A selection of T cell receptor beta chains follows, all from one sample in a study of T-cell reconstitution after alpha-beta-depleted transplantation in children. In TCRdb, the PCR reads were re-called with MiXCR into one record per CDR3 protein. Among about 290,000 distinct CDR3 sequences listed, 9.5% to 13% were seen once. The source was PBMCs, collected before TCRalphabeta/CD19-depleted stem cell transplant. The receptors stem from a boy less than two years old with acute myeloid leukemia, due to receive a stem cell transplant. Each CDR3 is given with its conserved first and last residue. D genes are given only for firm matches. Clone size is stated in some rows and not others, as once, few, many or a class when expanded.

many	TRBV6-5	NA	TRBJ1-1	TGTGCCAGCAGTTACGGGCAGGTGGGGGGCACTGAAGCTTTCTTT	CASSYGQVGGTEAFF
NA	TRBV7-9	NA	TRBJ1-4	TGTGCCAGCAGCTTAGGGACAGCCCGTAATGAAAAACTGTTTTTT	CASSLGTARNEKLFF
many	TRBV5-5	TRBD1	TRBJ2-3	TGTGCCAGCAGTCAACTGACAGGGTCGGGGACAGATACGCAGTATTTT	CASSQLTGSGTDTQYF
many	TRBV20-1	NA	TRBJ1-6	TGCAGTGCTAGTGGTAGTAGAGGTTCACCCCTCCACTTT	CSASGSRGSPLHF
NA	TRBV6-5	NA	TRBJ2-7	TGTGCCAGCAGTTACGCACACAAATACTACGAGCAGTACTTC	CASSYAHKYYEQYF
many	TRBV21-1	NA	TRBJ1-1	TGTGCCAGCAGCAAATTTCCAGGGAACACTGAAGCTTTCTTT	CASSKFPGNTEAFF
NA	TRBV19	NA	TRBJ1-5	TGTGCCAGTAGTATACAGGGAAGCAATCAGCCCCAGCATTTT	CASSIQGSNQPQHF
many	TRBV25-1	NA	TRBJ2-3	TGTGCCAGCAGGGATGAAACAGATACGCAGTATTTT	CASRDETDTQYF
NA	TRBV6-2/TRBV6-3	NA	TRBJ2-1	TGTGCCAGCAGTTACAATACCCTGGGGGGCTATAGCTCCTACAATGAGCAGTTCTTC	CASSYNTLGGYSSYNEQFF
many	TRBV7-2	NA	TRBJ2-7	TGTGCCAGCAGCTTATCCCGCGTACAACCCTTGGAGCAGTACTTC	CASSLSRVQPLEQYF
many	TRBV10-3	NA	TRBJ2-5	TGTGCCATCAGTGAAGTCTTACAACAAGAGACCCAGTACTTC	CAISEVLQQETQYF
few	TRBV10-3	NA	TRBJ1-1	TGTGCCATCAGACAACTCATGAACACTGAAGCTTTCTTT	CAIRQLMNTEAFF
many	TRBV28	NA	TRBJ1-1	TGTGCCAGCAGTTTATCCCGGACATCCAACACTGAAGCTTTCTTT	CASSLSRTSNTEAFF
NA	TRBV11-3	TRBD1	TRBJ1-1	TGTGCCAGCAGGGGTGGACAGGGGCGAGGCACTGAAGCTTTCTTT	CASRGGQGRGTEAFF
many	TRBV28	NA	TRBJ1-5	TGTGCCAGCAGTTTGGTATGGAGCTATAGCAATCAGCCCCAGCATTTT	CASSLVWSYSNQPQHF
few	TRBV20-1	TRBD2	TRBJ2-7	TGCAGTGCTAGCGGGACTAGCGGGAGGGCCTCCTACGAGCAGTACTTC	CSASGTSGRASYEQYF
many	TRBV7-7	NA	TRBJ2-3	TGTGCCAGCAGCTTTAGCGGACTCACAGATACGCAGTATTTT	CASSFSGLTDTQYF
NA	TRBV20-1	NA	TRBJ2-7	TGCAGTGCTAGGCCCCTCGCGCAGGGAGGTACCTACGAGCAGTACTTC	CSARPLAQGGTYEQYF
few	TRBV20-1	NA	TRBJ1-6	TGCAGTGCTAGAGATCTCGCGAAGGCCTATAATTCACCCCTCCACTTT	CSARDLAKAYNSPLHF
many	TRBV28	NA	TRBJ2-3	TGTGCCAGCAGTTTAACGGAAGATACGCAGTATTTT	CASSLTEDTQYF
many	TRBV6-5	NA	TRBJ2-5	TGTGCCAGCAGTTACTCGGGAGGTGGGGTGGAGACCCAGTACTTC	CASSYSGGGVETQYF
many	TRBV5-5	NA	TRBJ2-5	TGTGCCTGCACCCTGGGCGGCCAAGAGACCCAGTACTTC	CACTLGGQETQYF
few	TRBV30	NA	TRBJ1-1	TGTGCCTGGAGAGTCACAGGCGCATCCGAAGCTTTCTTT	CAWRVTGASEAFF
many	TRBV10-3	NA	TRBJ2-7	TGTGCCATCAGGACCGGGACGGTTGCCTACGAGCAGTACTTC	CAIRTGTVAYEQYF
NA	TRBV18	TRBD2	TRBJ2-1	TGTGCCAGCTCACCCGTTACTAGCGGAGATAAGTTCTTC	CASSPVTSGDKFF
many	TRBV24-1	NA	TRBJ2-7	TGTGCCACCAGTGATTCCACAAGATACGAGCAGTACTTC	CATSDSTRYEQYF
few	TRBV29-1	TRBD1	TRBJ2-7	TGCAGCGTCGATCTAGGGGGCCACGAGCAGTACTTC	CSVDLGGHEQYF
many	TRBV6-5	NA	TRBJ1-1	TGTGCCAGCAGAATACCTCGAGAGAGGGCTTTCTTT	CASRIPRERAFF
many	TRBV11-3	NA	TRBJ2-2	TGTGCCAGCAGCACTAGACGGGGCCCCGGGGAGCTGTTTTTT	CASSTRRGPGELFF
few	TRBV7-8	NA	TRBJ1-4	TGTGCCAGCAGCTTAGCGGACAGCCTTAATGAAAAACTGTTTTTT	CASSLADSLNEKLFF
many	TRBV6-1	TRBD1	TRBJ2-4	TGTGCCAGCAGCAGGGACAGATTCTTCTTCCTAGCCAAAAACATTCAGTACTTC	CASSRDRFFFLAKNIQYF
NA	TRBV12-3/TRBV12-4	NA	TRBJ1-5	TGTGCCAGCAGTACCACAGCTGGGAATCAGCCCCAGCATTTT	CASSTTAGNQPQHF
many	TRBV7-9	NA	TRBJ2-7	TGTGCCAGCAGCCACGTCGACGTTGACGAGCAGTACTTC	CASSHVDVDEQYF
NA	TRBV28	NA	TRBJ1-3	TGTGCCAGCCGGATAAACCGTCTCTCTGGAAACACCATATATTTT	CASRINRLSGNTIYF
NA	TRBV24-1	NA	TRBJ2-5	TGTGCCACCAGGTCTAGCGCCGGGGAAGAGACCCAGTACTTC	CATRSSAGEETQYF
NA	TRBV28	NA	TRBJ2-7	TGTGCCAGCGGAGGGACTTCTTCCTACGAGCAGTACTTC	CASGGTSSYEQYF
many	TRBV29-1	NA	TRBJ2-7	TGCAGCGTTGAGAGGGACGGCTCCTACGAGCAGTACTTC	CSVERDGSYEQYF
many	TRBV5-6	NA	TRBJ1-2	TGTGCCAGCAGACCCGGAAGGTCCACCGCCTACACCTTC	CASRPGRSTAYTF
many	TRBV4-2	TRBD2	TRBJ2-3	TGTGCCAGCAGCCAAGATCGGGGACTAGCGGGGACAGATACGCAGTATTTT	CASSQDRGLAGTDTQYF
many	TRBV7-2	NA	TRBJ2-7	TGTGCCAGCAGCTTACTGTTGATCCAGTCCTACGAGCAGCACTTC	CASSLLLIQSYEQHF
few	TRBV7-2	TRBD2	TRBJ2-7	TGTGCCAGCAGCTTAGCCTTCCCCCTAGCGGGAGTTTTCTACTACGAGCAGTACTTC	CASSLAFPLAGVFYYEQYF
many	TRBV9	NA	TRBJ2-1	TGTGCCAGCAGCGTAGCCAACTTAGCTTATATAAGCAATGAGCAGTTCTTC	CASSVANLAYISNEQFF
NA	TRBV7-2	TRBD1	TRBJ2-7	TGTGCCAGCAGCCTAGAACGGGACAGGGCGACGTACGAGCAGTACTTC	CASSLERDRATYEQYF
NA	TRBV12-3/TRBV12-4	TRBD1	TRBJ1-2	TGTGCCAGGAGCCTACAGGGGTCGAACTATGGCTACACCTTC	CARSLQGSNYGYTF
many	TRBV18	TRBD1	TRBJ2-3	TGTGCCAGCTCACCCCCAGGGGGAGATACGCAGTATTTT	CASSPPGGDTQYF
NA	TRBV6-2/TRBV6-3	TRBD2	TRBJ2-1	TGTGCCAGCAGCCCGACTAGCGTCACCAATGAGCAGTTCTTC	CASSPTSVTNEQFF
NA	TRBV5-1	NA	TRBJ1-6	TGCGCCAGCAGCTTGGTCGCTGGTAGTTCACCCCTCCACTTT	CASSLVAGSSPLHF
few	TRBV28	NA	TRBJ1-1	TGTGCCAGCAGTTTATCCAGGGTGTGGACTGAAGCTTTCTTT	CASSLSRVWTEAFF
many	TRBV10-3	TRBD1	TRBJ2-5	TGTGCCATCAGTGCGTCCGGGACAGGGGTCCAAGAGACCCAGTACTTC	CAISASGTGVQETQYF
few	TRBV11-2	TRBD2	TRBJ2-1	TGTGCCAGCAGCCCGGGACTAGCGGGACAGGGCTCCTACAATGAGCAGTTCTTC	CASSPGLAGQGSYNEQFF
many	TRBV20-1	TRBD1	TRBJ2-2	TGCAGTGCTGCCGGGACAGGTTGGACCGGGGAGCTGTTTTTT	CSAAGTGWTGELFF
many	TRBV7-3	NA	TRBJ1-1	TGTGCCAGCAGCTCGTCACCGGGTGACGGCACTGAAGCTTTCTTT	CASSSSPGDGTEAFF
many	TRBV29-1	TRBD1	TRBJ2-2	TGCAGCGTTTACCGACAGGGCGCTCATTCTAACACCGGGGAGCTGTTTTTT	CSVYRQGAHSNTGELFF
many	TRBV7-3	NA	TRBJ2-5	TGTGCCAGCAGCTTAACAGCAGGGCTCGGAGAGACCCAGTACTTC	CASSLTAGLGETQYF
many	TRBV5-5	NA	TRBJ2-1	TGTGCCAGCAGCTTCATCGGATCTGACAATGAGCAGTTCTTC	CASSFIGSDNEQFF